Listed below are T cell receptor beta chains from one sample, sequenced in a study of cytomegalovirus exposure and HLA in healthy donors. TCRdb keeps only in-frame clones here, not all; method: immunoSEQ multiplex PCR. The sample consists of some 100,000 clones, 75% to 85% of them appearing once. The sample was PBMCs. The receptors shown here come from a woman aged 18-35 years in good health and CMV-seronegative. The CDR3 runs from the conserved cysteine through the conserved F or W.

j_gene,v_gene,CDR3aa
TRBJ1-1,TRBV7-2,CASSRNSGLDTEAFF
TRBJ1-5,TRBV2,CASRPDSRNQPQHF
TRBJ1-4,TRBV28,CASSTGTGSTNEKLFF
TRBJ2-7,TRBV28,CASSDTSGGPYEQYF
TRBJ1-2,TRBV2,CASRTGGAYGYTF
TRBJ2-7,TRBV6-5,CASRSGHTIYEQYF
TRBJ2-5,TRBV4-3,CASSQALGGGAETQYF
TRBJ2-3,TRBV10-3,CAIAPGSPDTQYF
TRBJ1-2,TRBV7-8,CASSLVGGGIYGYTF
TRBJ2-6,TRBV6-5,CASSPRDSGANVLTF
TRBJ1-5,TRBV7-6,CASSLAGGDRVQPQHF
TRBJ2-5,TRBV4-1,CASSRSGRPDAQYF
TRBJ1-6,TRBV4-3,CASSQLYRDALSSSPLHF
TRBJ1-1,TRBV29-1,CSVEAGLTSEAFF
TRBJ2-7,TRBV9,CASSVAGGPYEQYF
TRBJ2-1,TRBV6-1,CASSGDWVMQFF
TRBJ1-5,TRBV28,CASSSPVAQPQHF
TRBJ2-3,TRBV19,CASSPGLISTDTQYF
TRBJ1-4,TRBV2,CASRTGQVNEKLFF
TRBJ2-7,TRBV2,CAITGLAYDEQYF
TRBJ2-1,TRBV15,CATSRGGGRAGNEQFF
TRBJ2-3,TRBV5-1,CASSGGSGGVTDTQYF
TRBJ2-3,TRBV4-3,CASSQVPAGGLDTQYF
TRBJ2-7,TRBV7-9,CASSETSGRSYEQYF
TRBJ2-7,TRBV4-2,CASSPDLGGPYEQYF
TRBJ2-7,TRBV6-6,CASSPGQGNEQYF
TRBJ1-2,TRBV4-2,CASSQGGREYGYTF
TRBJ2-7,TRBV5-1,CASTFRPGLTYEQYF
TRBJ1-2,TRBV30,CAWSRDRGGPDGYTF
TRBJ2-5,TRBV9,CASSAGGLPFQETQYF
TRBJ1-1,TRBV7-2,CASSHRTASYNEAFF
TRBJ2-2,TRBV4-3,CASSQVLANTGELFF